The 9 T cell receptor beta chains listed next were all sequenced from one sample in a study of shared clonotypes between healthy human individuals. Produced via immunoSEQ multiplex PCR; TCRdb's table is partial and in-frame only. The sample comprises about 490,000 clones, less than 80% of which are singletons, and 13% rests with the top ten. The sequenced sample consisted of PBMCs. The receptors here all came from a woman in her thirties or forties in good health. Some clones in this sample may be carry-over from other donors' samples.

V gene TRBV9 combines with J gene TRBJ2-5; TRBD2 agrees at 9 bases. The CDR3 length is 16 residues. Looked up from germline, CDR1 is SGDLS and CDR2 is YYNGEE. The trim removed 0 bases at V and 0 bases at J, leaving 3 bases unmatched. The CDR3 region has the DNA TGTGCCAGCAGCGTAGGGGCTAGCGGGAACCAAGAGACCCAGTACTTC. Translation gives CASSVGASGNQETQYF. Full variable domain (outside the CDR3, taken from reference TRBV9 and TRBJ2-5): DSGVTQTPKHLITATGQRVTLRCSPRSGDLSVYWYQQSLDQGLQFLIQYYNGEERAKGNILERFSAQQFPDLHSELNLSSLELGDSALYFCASSVGASGNQETQYFGPGTRLLVL.

This clone was seen many times. J is TRBJ2-7 and V is TRBV4-2, with no clear D. CDR3 size: 16 residues. CDR1 and CDR2 from the germline V gene are LGHNA and YNFKEQ. V was pared by 2 bases and J by 5 bases, with 19 bases between. The DNA for the CDR3 is TGTGCCAGCAGCCAATTGCTAGTTCTATTTAGGAACGAGCAGTACTTC. Translating it yields CASSQLLVLFRNEQYF.

The chain is built from TRBV14 and TRBJ2-1, with D perhaps TRBD2 (6 bases). Trimming cost V 0 bases and J 9 bases, with 12 bases left between them. This CDR3 is built from 14 residues. Germline loops: CDR1 SGHDN, CDR2 FVKESK. Written as DNA, the CDR3 is TGTGCCAGCAGCCAAGATCTAGCGAATATTGAGCAGTTCTTC. Translating gives CASSQDLANIEQFF.

The V gene is TRBV27, the J gene TRBJ2-7, with 9 positions matching TRBD1. The CDR3 contains 13 residues. CDR1 is MNHEY and CDR2 is SMNVEV in the germline V gene (reference sequence). With 10 bases clipped from V and 5 bases from J, the junction kept 9 bases outside the gene matches. The CDR3 is CATMRGQGHEQYF. The CDR3 bases are TGTGCCACCATGCGGGGACAGGGCCACGAGCAGTACTTC.

The chain recombines TRBV6-1 with TRBJ2-7; D gene uncertain. From germline, CDR1 is MNHNS and CDR2 SASEGT. CDR3 size: 14 residues. The V end lost 1 base, the J end lost 2 bases, and 9 bases lay between the germline ends. The CDR3 DNA sequence: TGTGCCAGCAGTGAAGTTTACGATGCCTACGAGCAGTACTTC. This sequence encodes CASSEVYDAYEQYF.

In DNA form, the CDR3 reads TGTGCCAGTAGTACCCGACTAGCGGGGGAGACCCAGTACTTC. It yields the protein CASSTRLAGETQYF. The chain couples TRBV19 to TRBJ2-5; TRBD2 aligns across 11 bases. J was trimmed by 5 bases and V by 4 bases; bases with no gene match: 3. This CDR3 is built from 14 residues. Germline CDR1 and CDR2: LNHDA and SQIVND (reference sequence).

The gene calls are TRBV11-3 and TRBJ2-3, with D maybe TRBD1 (5 bases). Trimming took 1 base from V and 1 from J, leaving 6 bases between them. CDR3 length equals 14 residues. Germline CDR1 reads SGHNT; CDR2 reads YENEEA. CDR3 in DNA: TGTGCCAGCAGCTTAGCCAGGGGCACAGATACGCAGTATTTT. Translated, it gives CASSLARGTDTQYF.

J is TRBJ1-3 and V is TRBV7-2; maybe TRBD1 (6 bases). This CDR3 spans 13 amino acids. The V gene lost 5 bases and the J gene lost 4 bases, with 9 bases spanning the gap. Germline values: CDR1 SGHTA, CDR2 FQGNSA. The CDR3 sequence is CASSIGTGNTIYF. DNA of the CDR3: TGTGCCAGCAGCATTGGGACAGGAAACACCATATATTTT.

A note on this clone: At one end, the junction sequence differs from germline, possibly due to a read error. This chain's CDR3 is CASRLGGLAASHNNERFF. The CDR3 nucleotides read TGTGCCAGTCGCCTCGGGGGACTAGCAGCGTCGCATAACAATGAGCGGTTCTTC. The rearrangement links TRBV19 to TRBJ2-1, with TRBD2 matching 9 bases. The CDR3 covers 18 residues. Germline CDR1 reads LNHDA; CDR2 reads SQIVND (reference sequence). The full variable domain, with the rest looked up from reference TRBV19 and TRBJ2-1, is DGGITQSPKYLFRKEGQNVTLSCEQNLNHDAMYWYRQDPGQGLRLIYYSQIVNDFQKGDIAEGYSVSREKKESFPLTVTSAQKNPTAFYLCASRLGGLAASHNNERFFGPGTRLTVL.